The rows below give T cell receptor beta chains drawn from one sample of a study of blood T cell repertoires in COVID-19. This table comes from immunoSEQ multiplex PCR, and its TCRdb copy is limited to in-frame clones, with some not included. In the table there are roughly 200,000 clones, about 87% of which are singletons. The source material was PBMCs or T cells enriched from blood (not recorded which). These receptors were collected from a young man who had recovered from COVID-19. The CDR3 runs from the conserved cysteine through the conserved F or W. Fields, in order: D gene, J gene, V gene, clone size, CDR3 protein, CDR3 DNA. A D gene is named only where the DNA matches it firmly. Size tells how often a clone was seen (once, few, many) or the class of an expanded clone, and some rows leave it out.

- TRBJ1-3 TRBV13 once CASSPPTGAGNTIYF TGTGCCAGCAGCCCTCCAACAGGAGCAGGAAACACCATATATTTT
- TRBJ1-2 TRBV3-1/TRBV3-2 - CASSHRSDYGYTF TGTGCCAGCAGCCACCGGTCCGACTATGGCTACACCTTC
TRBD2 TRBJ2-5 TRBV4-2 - CASTQRGAAQETQYF TGTGCCAGCACCCAGCGGGGGGCCGCCCAAGAGACCCAGTACTTC
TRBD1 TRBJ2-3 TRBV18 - CASSQRDRTDTQYF TGTGCCAGCTCACAAAGGGACAGGACAGATACGCAGTATTTT
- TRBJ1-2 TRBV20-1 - CSTGGTYGYTF TGCAGTACGGGAGGGACTTATGGCTACACCTTC
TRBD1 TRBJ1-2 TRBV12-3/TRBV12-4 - CASSRQGIGYTF TGTGCCAGCTCCCGACAGGGTATTGGCTACACCTTC
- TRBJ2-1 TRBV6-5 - CASSPTGYGQFF TGTGCCAGCAGTCCTACAGGGTATGGGCAGTTCTTC
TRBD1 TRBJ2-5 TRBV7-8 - CASSLVAGGEQETQYF TGTGCCAGCAGCTTAGTGGCAGGGGGAGAACAAGAGACCCAGTACTTC
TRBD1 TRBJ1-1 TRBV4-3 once CASSQDRQTGGTEAFF TGCGCCAGCAGCCAAGATCGGCAGACAGGGGGGACTGAAGCTTTCTTT
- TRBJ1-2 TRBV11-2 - CASSLAQGLANYGYTF TGTGCCAGCAGCTTAGCACAGGGCCTAGCTAACTATGGCTACACCTTC
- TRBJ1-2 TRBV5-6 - CASSFLSPGDPRGYGYTF TGTGCCAGCAGCTTTCTCTCCCCAGGGGATCCTAGAGGTTATGGCTACACCTTC
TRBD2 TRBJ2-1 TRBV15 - CATSRVRLAGNNEQFF TGTGCCACCAGCAGAGTTAGGCTAGCGGGGAACAATGAGCAGTTCTTC
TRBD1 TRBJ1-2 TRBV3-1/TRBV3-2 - CASSSRQGPRYGYTF TGTGCCAGCAGCAGCCGACAGGGGCCGCGCTATGGCTACACCTTC
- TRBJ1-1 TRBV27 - CATKTGISEAFF TGTGCCACCAAGACAGGCATCTCGGAAGCTTTCTTT
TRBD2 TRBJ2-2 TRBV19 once CASSIGLAGVGGELFF TGTGCCAGTAGTATCGGACTAGCGGGAGTGGGCGGGGAGCTGTTTTTT
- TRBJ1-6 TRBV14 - CASSQAVVSPLHF TGTGCCAGCAGCCAAGCTGTTGTTTCACCCCTCCACTTT
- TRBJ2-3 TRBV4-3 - CASSQLSTDTQYF TGCGCCAGCAGCCAATTAAGCACAGATACGCAGTATTTT
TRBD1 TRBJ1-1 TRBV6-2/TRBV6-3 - CASSRQGAEAFF TGTGCCAGCAGTAGACAGGGGGCTGAAGCTTTCTTT
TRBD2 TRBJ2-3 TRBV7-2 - CASSSYGTRPTDTQYF TGTGCCAGCAGCTCTTACGGGACTAGGCCCACAGATACGCAGTATTTT
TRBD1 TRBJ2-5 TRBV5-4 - CASSETGGGETQYF TGTGCCAGCAGCGAAACAGGGGGCGGAGAGACCCAGTACTTC
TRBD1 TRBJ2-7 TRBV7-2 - CASSRPGQGTYEQYF TGTGCCAGCAGCAGGCCGGGACAGGGAACCTACGAGCAGTACTTC
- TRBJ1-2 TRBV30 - CAWSVLLNYGYTF TGTGCCTGGAGTGTACTCCTGAACTATGGCTACACCTTC
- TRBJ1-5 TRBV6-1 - CASSEALSFIGQPQHF TGTGCCAGCAGTGAAGCGCTTTCCTTCATCGGTCAGCCCCAGCATTTT
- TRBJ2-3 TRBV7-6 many CASSLRQGSDTQYF TGTGCCAGCAGCTTAAGGCAGGGGTCAGATACGCAGTATTTT
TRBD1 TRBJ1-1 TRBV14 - CASSQGDRNMDEAFF TGTGCCAGCAGCCAGGGGGACAGGAACATGGATGAAGCTTTCTTT
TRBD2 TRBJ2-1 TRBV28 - CASSPGGGRAINEQFF TGTGCCAGCAGTCCCGGGGGCGGGAGGGCCATAAATGAGCAGTTCTTC
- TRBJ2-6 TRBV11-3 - CATHRGGLAHSGANVLTF TGTGCCACCCATAGAGGTGGACTCGCGCACTCTGGGGCCAACGTCCTGACTTTC